A single sample gave rise to the 21 T cell receptor beta chains below, sequenced in a study of blood T cell repertoires in COVID-19. TCRdb keeps only in-frame clones here, not all; method: immunoSEQ multiplex PCR. The table lists roughly 350,000 clones, approximately 90% of them singletons. Sequencing was done on a sample of peripheral blood. The origin of the receptors is a woman between 50 and 59 years old with active or convalescent COVID-19.

The chain combines TRBV3-1 (or the pseudogene TRBV3-2) with TRBJ2-1, with D unclear. V dropped 0 bases and J dropped 4 bases, with 10 bases sitting between them. This CDR3 region has 15 residues. The germline gives CDR1 LGHDT, CDR2 YNNKEL (reference sequence). CDR3 bases: TGTGCCAGCAGCCAAGACCCCCTGAGGTACAATGAGCAGTTCTTC. It specifies CASSQDPLRYNEQFF.

The chain uses TRBV28 and TRBJ1-1, with 7 nucleotides matching TRBD1. From germline, CDR1 is MDHEN and CDR2 SYDVKM. The CDR3 is 14 amino acids. V was pared by 6 bases and J by 6 bases, with 10 bases of the junction left unmatched. The DNA for the CDR3 is TGTGCCAGCAGCTCGGGACAGCCGTACGCTGAAGCTTTCTTT. Residues: CASSSGQPYAEAFF.

CDR3 in amino acids: CASSQGWDRVAGNTIYF. Written as DNA, the CDR3 is TGTGCCAGCAGCCAAGGCTGGGACAGGGTCGCTGGAAACACCATATATTTT. The rearrangement uses TRBV3-1 (or the pseudogene TRBV3-2) and TRBJ1-3; TRBD1 matches 9 bases. Germline loops: CDR1 LGHDT, CDR2 YNNKEL (reference sequence). V was pared by 1 base and J by 2 bases, with 6 bases of the junction left unmatched. This CDR3 has 17 amino acids.

This chain connects TRBV19 to TRBJ1-2; TRBD1 matches 9 bases. This CDR3 has 14 residues. The germline V gene has CDR1 LNHDA and CDR2 SQIVND (reference sequence). V lost 4 bases to trimming and J lost 6 bases; unmatched junction nucleotides: 6. Here the CDR3 reads CASSTPGQGDGYTF. CDR3 sequence (DNA): TGTGCCAGTAGTACTCCGGGACAGGGAGATGGCTACACCTTC. The entire variable domain, with the rest obtained from reference TRBV19 and TRBJ1-2, is as follows: DGGITQSPKYLFRKEGQNVTLSCEQNLNHDAMYWYRQDPGQGLRLIYYSQIVNDFQKGDIAEGYSVSREKKESFPLTVTSAQKNPTAFYLCASSTPGQGDGYTFGSGTRLTVV.

V is TRBV30 and J is TRBJ1-2, with a tentative D call TRBD1 (6 bases). Per the germline V gene, CDR1 is GTSNPN and CDR2 is SVGIG (reference sequence). CDR3 length equals 12 residues. Trimming shortened V by 3 bases and J by 6 bases, and 11 bases separated the two germline ends. DNA of the CDR3: TGTGCCTGGAGCCAGGGGCCGGATGGCTACACCTTC. Amino acids: CAWSQGPDGYTF. The full variable domain, in which reference TRBV30 and TRBJ1-2 provide the parts outside the CDR3, is SQTIHQWPATLVQPVGSPLSLECTVEGTSNPNLYWYRQAAGRGLQLLFYSVGIGQISSEVPQNLSASRPQDRQFILSSKKLLLSDSGFYLCAWSQGPDGYTFGSGTRLTVV.

This clone was detected only once. The chain has TRBV18 and TRBJ1-2, with D hard to call. The CDR3 consists of 16 residues. V dropped 3 bases and J dropped 4 bases, with 18 bases sitting between them. Germline V gene lookup returns CDR1 KGHSH and CDR2 LQKENI. The CDR3 DNA sequence: TGTGCCAGCTCACCGGCCCGGCAGGCACCGATCTATGGCTACACCTTC. Translation gives CASSPARQAPIYGYTF.

The chain has TRBV9 and TRBJ1-6, with 7 bases identical to TRBD1. CDR1 and CDR2 (germline): SGDLS, YYNGEE. The CDR3 has 15 residues. V shed 4 bases and J 8 bases; nucleotides not matched to a gene: 9. The CDR3 spells CASSPRQGSDSPLHF. Written as DNA, the CDR3 is TGTGCCAGCAGCCCCCGACAGGGTTCGGATTCACCCCTCCACTTT.

The CDR3 protein is CASSLSYDRVHGNTIYF. CDR3 DNA sequence: TGTGCCAGCAGCTTAAGTTACGACAGGGTGCACGGAAACACCATATATTTT. The rearrangement uses TRBV7-2 and TRBJ1-3, with TRBD1 matching over 7 bases. V lost 2 bases to trimming and J lost 4 bases; unmatched junction nucleotides: 11. There are 17 residues in the CDR3. Germline loops: CDR1 SGHTA, CDR2 FQGNSA.

The V call is TRBV4-1, the J call TRBJ2-7, with 7 bases that match TRBD1. Unmatched junction bases numbered 10, after V lost 5 bases and J lost 3 bases. CDR3 length: 15 amino acids. Germline lookup yields CDR1 MGHRA and CDR2 YSYEKL. This chain's CDR3 is CASSDQAGGGYEQYF. DNA of the CDR3: TGCGCCAGCAGCGACCAAGCAGGGGGTGGCTACGAGCAGTACTTC.

CDR3 loop: CASAIAGGPKGTDTQYF. The CDR3 bases are TGTGCCAGCGCGATAGCGGGGGGGCCAAAAGGCACAGATACGCAGTATTTT. V usage is TRBV27 and J usage is TRBJ2-3; TRBD2 matches at 11 bases. Trimming took 8 bases from V and 1 from J; bases not matched to a gene: 11. This CDR3 is 17 amino acids long. Germline loops: CDR1 MNHEY, CDR2 SMNVEV (reference sequence).

The chain has TRBV7-9 and TRBJ1-2; D remains unclear. Trimming took 1 base from V and 5 from J, leaving 14 bases between them. The CDR3 is 15 amino acids. Germline V gene lookup returns CDR1 SEHNR and CDR2 FQNEAQ (reference sequence). The CDR3 protein is CASSLGVAELYGYTF. The CDR3 DNA reads as TGTGCCAGCAGCTTAGGAGTCGCGGAATTGTATGGCTACACCTTC.

This clone was seen only once. The chain uses TRBV7-3 and TRBJ2-5, with a weak D call TRBD1 (5 bases). Germline V gene lookup returns CDR1 SGHTA and CDR2 FQGTGA. Trimming removed 5 bases at V and 5 bases at J, with 12 bases between. The CDR3 has 13 amino acids. The CDR3: CASSPRGMETQYF. CDR3 nucleotides: TGTGCCAGCAGCCCTAGGGGAATGGAGACCCAGTACTTC.

CDR3 DNA: TGTGCCAGTAGTATAGGACAGAGCGATGAGCAGTTCTTC. It encodes CASSIGQSDEQFF. The rearrangement uses TRBV19 and TRBJ2-1, with D perhaps matching TRBD1 (5 bases). With 1 base removed from V and 8 bases from J, the gap between germline ends came to 9 bases. There are 13 residues in the CDR3. Germline CDR1 reads LNHDA; CDR2 reads SQIVND (reference sequence). Full variable domain (outside the CDR3, taken from reference TRBV19 and TRBJ2-1): DGGITQSPKYLFRKEGQNVTLSCEQNLNHDAMYWYRQDPGQGLRLIYYSQIVNDFQKGDIAEGYSVSREKKESFPLTVTSAQKNPTAFYLCASSIGQSDEQFFGPGTRLTVL.

The chain uses TRBV7-2 and TRBJ1-5; D gene unclear. Between the trimmed V and J ends, which lost 2 bases and 8 bases, there was a span of 13 bases. The V gene's germline CDR1 is SGHTA and CDR2 FQGNSA. The CDR3 covers 14 residues. The CDR3, as DNA: TGTGCCAGCAGCTTAAGGCAGGCATGGGAGCCCCAGCATTTT. It encodes CASSLRQAWEPQHF. Full variable domain (missing parts from reference TRBV7-2 and TRBJ1-5): GAGVSQSPSNKVTEKGKDVELRCDPISGHTALYWYRQSLGQGLEFLIYFQGNSAPDKSGLPSDRFSAERTGGSVSTLTIQRTQQEDSAVYLCASSLRQAWEPQHFGDGTRLSIL.

A word on this clone: In the same sample, other DNA sequences code for this CDR3. CDR3 loop: CASRAGAGELFF. In DNA form, the CDR3 reads TGTGCCAGCAGAGCGGGGGCCGGGGAGCTGTTTTTT. The chain carries TRBV6-5 and TRBJ2-2, with 8 bases identical to TRBD2. This CDR3 is 12 amino acids long. The ends lost 6 bases at V and 6 bases at J; junction bases unmatched: 0. Germline CDR1 reads MNHEY; CDR2 reads SVGAGI.

V and J are TRBV18 and TRBJ1-6; no reliable D call. CDR1 KGHSH and CDR2 LQKENI come from the germline V gene. The CDR3 extends over 14 amino acids. Trimming took off 3 bases at V and 7 bases at J, with 10 bases between the two ends. CDR3 DNA sequence: TGTGCCAGCTCACCCTCGGGGAGAAATTCACCCCTCCACTTT. It encodes CASSPSGRNSPLHF.

The chain is built from TRBV25-1 and TRBJ1-2; a possible D gene is TRBD1 (5 bases). The CDR3 runs to 13 residues. Germline CDR1 and CDR2: MGHDK and SYGVNS. V gave up 4 bases and J gave up 2 bases, with 8 bases separating them. The CDR3 DNA follows: TGTGCCAGCAGTGTCACAGGCAACTATGGCTACACCTTC. This encodes CASSVTGNYGYTF.

J is TRBJ2-7 and V is TRBV11-2; 8 bases match TRBD2. Germline V gene sequence: CDR1 SGHAT, CDR2 FQNNGV. V lost 1 base to trimming and J lost 2 bases; unmatched junction nucleotides: 13. The CDR3 has 18 residues. CDR3: CASSLVHSGGGRTYEQYF. DNA of the CDR3: TGTGCCAGCAGCTTAGTACACTCGGGTGGCGGGAGGACCTACGAGCAGTACTTC.

The rearrangement joins TRBV15 to TRBJ2-3; D possibly corresponds to TRBD2 (7 bases). This CDR3 region has 15 residues. Trimming removed 1 base from V and 1 base from J, with 9 bases in between. Germline values: CDR1 LNHNV, CDR2 YYDKDF (reference sequence). The CDR3 loop is CATSRAGGGTDTQYF. DNA for the CDR3: TGTGCCACCAGCAGAGCGGGGGGCGGCACAGATACGCAGTATTTT.

Only one count was recorded for this clone. The chain joins TRBV5-1 to TRBJ2-5; TRBD2 is a possible D gene (6 bases). The CDR3 has 14 amino acids. V lost 1 base and J 7 bases, leaving 14 bases between the germline ends. Per germline, CDR1 SGHRS and CDR2 YFSETQ. This CDR3 reads CASSLTGTSGTQYF. The CDR3 DNA reads as TGCGCCAGCAGCTTGACCGGGACTTCGGGGACCCAGTACTTC.

The chain has TRBV28 and TRBJ2-3; a weak D match, TRBD1 (6 bases). Per the germline V gene, CDR1 is MDHEN and CDR2 is SYDVKM. V lost 2 bases, J lost 3 bases, and 15 bases lay in between. This CDR3 is 16 amino acids long. CDR3 sequence: CASSLGQWEMTDTQYF. Here the CDR3 DNA reads TGTGCCAGCAGTTTAGGACAGTGGGAGATGACAGATACGCAGTATTTT.